Listed here are 24 T cell receptor beta chains from one sample, sequenced in a study of CD8+CD57+ T cells in acquired aplastic anemia. It was patients with CD8+CD57+ cell expansion by flow cytometry who were chosen for sequencing. Genomic DNA provided the template from which TCR beta VDJ and CDR3 profiles were obtained. TCRdb independently ran MiXCR on the reads; one entry per CDR3 protein. Of 200,000 to 250,000 distinct CDR3 sequences detected, 65% appear once; the ten largest clones hold around three fifths. Sequences were obtained from sorted CD4+, CD8+, or CD8+CD57+ T cells (not recorded which) from PBMCs. The receptors stem from a human donor with aplastic anemia.

This clonotype was observed a single time. The chain couples TRBV10-3 to TRBJ1-2, with a weak D call TRBD1 (5 bases). The germline V gene encodes CDR1 ENHRY and CDR2 SYGVKD. CDR3 length equals 14 residues. Trimming pared 2 bases from V and 2 bases from J, leaving 9 bases between. Here the CDR3 DNA reads TGTGCCATCAGTGAGGGGGCTCAGAACTATGGCTACACCTTC. Its protein product is CAISEGAQNYGYTF.

This clonotype appeared many times. The CDR3 reads CASSLERGGSPLHF. Here the CDR3 DNA reads TGTGCCAGCAGTCTGGAACGGGGCGGGTCACCCCTCCACTTT. The chain combines TRBV28 with TRBJ1-6, with a tentative D call TRBD1 (5 bases). Between the trimmed V and J ends, which lost 5 bases and 10 bases, there was a span of 15 bases. The CDR3 is 14 residues long. CDR1 is MDHEN, CDR2 SYDVKM, per germline.

The chain joins TRBV6-6 to TRBJ2-7; D ambiguous. The V end was cut by 0 bases, the J end by 7 bases, with 13 bases between. Germline V lookup: CDR1 MNHNY, CDR2 SVGAGI (reference sequence). This CDR3 has 14 amino acids. The CDR3 reads CASSYSMGVGEQYF. CDR3 coding DNA: TGTGCCAGCAGTTACTCGATGGGTGTAGGGGAGCAGTACTTC.

This clonotype appeared once. The chain has TRBV5-1 and TRBJ2-1, with D perhaps matching TRBD1 or TRBD2 (6 bases each). Trimming stripped 4 bases from V and 1 base from J, with 9 bases between. This CDR3 region has 14 residues. Germline-derived CDR1 and CDR2 are SGHRS and YFSETQ. The CDR3 protein is CASSEGGSYNEQFF. In DNA form, the CDR3 reads TGCGCCAGCAGCGAGGGGGGTTCCTACAATGAGCAGTTCTTC. The full variable domain, in which reference TRBV5-1 and TRBJ2-1 provide the parts outside the CDR3, is KAGVTQTPRYLIKTRGQQVTLSCSPISGHRSVSWYQQTPGQGLQFLFEYFSETQRNKGNFPGRFSGRQFSNSRSEMNVSTLELGDSALYLCASSEGGSYNEQFFGPGTRLTVL.

The chain joins TRBV9 to TRBJ2-1; D is perhaps TRBD1 or TRBD2 (5 bases each). With 0 bases removed from V and 8 bases from J, the gap between germline ends came to 12 bases. The CDR3 is 14 amino acids. Germline CDR1 is SGDLS and CDR2 is YYNGEE. In nucleotides, the CDR3 is TGTGCCAGCAGCGTAGGGTCTAGGGGAGATGAGCAGTTCTTC. Translated: CASSVGSRGDEQFF. The complete variable domain, with remaining parts taken from reference TRBV9 and TRBJ2-1, reads DSGVTQTPKHLITATGQRVTLRCSPRSGDLSVYWYQQSLDQGLQFLIQYYNGEERAKGNILERFSAQQFPDLHSELNLSSLELGDSALYFCASSVGSRGDEQFFGPGTRLTVL.

This chain uses TRBV5-1 with TRBJ2-3, with TRBD1 identical over 11 bases. Trimming at V came to 4 bases and at J to 4 bases, leaving 5 bases not matched to a gene. Germline loops: CDR1 SGHRS, CDR2 YFSETQ. The CDR3 contains 15 residues. DNA for the CDR3: TGCGCCAGCAGCCCCGGACAGGGGGCACCAGATACGCAGTATTTT. It yields the protein CASSPGQGAPDTQYF.

CDR3 sequence: CASSPTQQQNTEAFF. For the CDR3, the DNA is TGCGCCAGCAGCCCCACCCAACAGCAGAACACTGAAGCTTTCTTT. The rearrangement uses TRBV5-1 and TRBJ1-1; D gene unclear. V dropped 4 bases and J dropped 1 base, with 14 bases sitting between them. Germline V gene lookup returns CDR1 SGHRS and CDR2 YFSETQ. The CDR3 is 15 residues long.

This clonotype was detected a few times. The V call is TRBV20-1, the J call TRBJ1-1, with 9 bases lining up with TRBD1. V shed 1 base and J 3 bases; nucleotides not matched to a gene: 15. CDR1 is DFQATT, CDR2 SNEGSKA, per germline (reference sequence). The CDR3 spans 18 residues. The CDR3 is CSARGYSGTGRRDTEAFF. CDR3 coding DNA: TGCAGTGCTAGAGGCTACTCCGGGACAGGGCGTCGGGACACTGAAGCTTTCTTT.

This clonotype was picked up a small number of times. This chain links TRBV7-3 with TRBJ1-6; 9 bases are a match to TRBD1. V lost 5 bases and J lost 7; bases outside the gene matches: 6. This CDR3 spans 15 amino acids. CDR1 is SGHTA and CDR2 is FQGTGA in the germline V gene. Here the CDR3 reads CASSPVGTGNSPLHF. The CDR3 bases are TGTGCCAGCAGCCCAGTCGGGACAGGGAATTCACCCCTCCACTTT.

The chain carries TRBV6-5 and TRBJ1-6; D is perhaps TRBD1 (5 bases). This CDR3 has 14 residues. V was trimmed by 6 bases and J by 5 bases, leaving 11 bases between them. Germline V gene sequence: CDR1 MNHEY, CDR2 SVGAGI. The CDR3 loop reads CASRRTRDNSPLHF. CDR3 nucleotides: TGTGCCAGCAGGCGGACCAGGGATAATTCACCCCTCCACTTT.

V is TRBV14 and J is TRBJ1-4, with a weak D call TRBD1 (5 bases). Germline-derived CDR1 and CDR2 are SGHDN and FVKESK. Trimming stripped 4 bases from V and 12 bases from J, with 18 bases between. The CDR3 sequence is 14 residues long. DNA for the CDR3: TGTGCCAGCAGCCCAGGGCGGACCTGGCAAGAACTGTTTTTT. It codes for CASSPGRTWQELFF.

This clonotype was counted a few times. V is TRBV29-1 and J is TRBJ2-7; D not resolved. The CDR3 length is 13 residues. CDR1 and CDR2 from the germline V gene are SQVTM and ANQGSEA. V dropped 0 bases and J dropped 2 bases, with 8 bases sitting between them. The DNA of the CDR3 is TGCAGCGTTGAAGATCACGCGACCTACGAGCAGTACTTC. This sequence encodes CSVEDHATYEQYF.

This clonotype was observed a handful of times. The chain combines TRBV20-1 with TRBJ2-1; 12 nucleotides match TRBD2. The CDR3 runs to 14 residues. Trimming took 6 bases from V and 8 from J; bases not matched to a gene: 8. Germline V gives CDR1 DFQATT, CDR2 SNEGSKA (reference sequence). Written as DNA, the CDR3 is TGCAGTGCCCCTCTAGCGGGGGGGCCCGATGAGCAGTTCTTC. This gives the protein CSAPLAGGPDEQFF.

The chain uses TRBV19 and TRBJ2-7, with TRBD1 identical over 7 bases. CDR1 and CDR2 from the germline V gene are LNHDA and SQIVND (reference sequence). The CDR3 runs to 13 residues. With 3 bases clipped from V and 5 bases from J, the junction kept 4 bases outside the gene matches. The CDR3 DNA is TGTGCCAGTAGTATGACAGGGCAGAACGAGCAGTACTTC. This codes for CASSMTGQNEQYF.

This chain connects TRBV12-3 or TRBV12-4 to TRBJ1-2; D is uncertain. The CDR3 runs to 12 residues. The V end was cut by 5 bases, the J end by 8 bases, with 12 bases between. Here the CDR3 reads CASSVGGYGYTF. Written as DNA, the CDR3 is TGTGCCAGCAGTGTCGGAGGATACGGCTACACCTTC.

This sequence joins TRBV7-9 and TRBJ2-1; D gene uncertain. The CDR3 extends over 13 amino acids. Germline V CDR1 and CDR2: SEHNR, FQNEAQ (reference sequence). V was cut by 8 bases and J by 2 bases, with 10 bases left in between. The CDR3 here is CASGVSPYNEQFF. The DNA for the CDR3 is TGTGCCAGCGGGGTATCCCCCTACAATGAGCAGTTCTTC.

This clonotype was seen a few times. The CDR3 region is CATSSQGKRGDDTEAFF. CDR3 in DNA: TGTGCCACCAGCTCTCAGGGGAAACGGGGCGATGACACTGAAGCTTTCTTT. The chain carries TRBV15 and TRBJ1-1; D may be TRBD1 (6 bases). Germline V gene data show CDR1 as LNHNV and CDR2 as YYDKDF (reference sequence). The length of the CDR3 is 17 residues. V lost 5 bases to trimming and J lost 3 bases, with 22 bases between them.

This clonotype occurred many times. This chain joins TRBV27 and TRBJ1-6, with no clear D. V was shortened by 7 bases and J by 9 bases, with 16 bases between the two germline ends. CDR3 length: 14 amino acids. The germline CDR1 and CDR2 sequences are MNHEY and SMNVEV (reference sequence). The CDR3 sequence is CASNSLGFGSPLHF. The DNA of the CDR3 is TGTGCCAGCAACTCTTTGGGGTTCGGTTCACCCCTCCACTTT.

Details on this clonotype: Mismatch with germline at one junction end may stem from a read error. CDR3 bases: TGTGCCAGCACCCCCGGGACAGTCAACACAGGGGAGCTGTTTTTT. It is translated as CASTPGTVNTGELFF. The rearrangement joins TRBV7-6 to TRBJ2-2; 7 bases agree with TRBD1. The germline V gene encodes CDR1 SGHVS and CDR2 FNYEAQ. The CDR3 totals 15 residues.

This rearrangement joins TRBV12-3 or TRBV12-4 to TRBJ2-3; D may be TRBD1 (6 bases). CDR3 length: 14 amino acids. Deletions cut 0 bases from V and 6 bases from J, with 10 bases between. The CDR3 spells CASSLAGGMDTQYF. The CDR3, as DNA: TGTGCCAGCAGTTTAGCAGGGGGAATGGATACGCAGTATTTT.

This clonotype was seen a handful of times. The chain carries TRBV20-1 and TRBJ2-5, with 9 bases lining up with TRBD2. CDR3 length equals 16 residues. Germline CDR1 is DFQATT and CDR2 is SNEGSKA (reference sequence). The J segment lost 2 bases and the V segment lost 2 bases, leaving 9 bases of the junction unmatched. The CDR3 here is CSARRRSGGPQETQYF. The CDR3 DNA reads TGCAGTGCTAGAAGGAGGAGCGGGGGGCCGCAAGAGACCCAGTACTTC.

V is TRBV9 and J is TRBJ2-1; 9 positions match TRBD2. The germline gives CDR1 SGDLS, CDR2 YYNGEE. J gave up 2 bases and V 1 base, and 1 base lay outside the gene matches. The CDR3 sequence is 15 residues long. The DNA for the CDR3 is TGTGCCAGCAGCGTACTAGCGGGACCCTACAATGAGCAGTTCTTC. Translating gives CASSVLAGPYNEQFF.

The table lists this clonotype with many counts. The CDR3 loop is CASSLGLAISYEQYF. The CDR3, as DNA: TGTGCCAGCAGCTTGGGTCTAGCGATATCCTACGAGCAGTACTTC. The rearrangement links TRBV13 to TRBJ2-7; perhaps TRBD2 as D (6 bases). Germline V gives CDR1 PRHDT, CDR2 FYEKMQ (reference sequence). The CDR3 is 15 amino acids. Trimming stripped 3 bases from V and 1 base from J, with 13 bases between.

This chain joins TRBV19 and TRBJ2-1; D is perhaps TRBD1 (6 bases). The length of the CDR3 is 14 residues. V was trimmed by 3 bases and J by 9 bases, leaving 15 bases between them. The germline CDR1 and CDR2 sequences are LNHDA and SQIVND (reference sequence). CDR3 in DNA: TGTGCCAGTAGTATGGGCAGGGGAAGGGTTGAGCAGTTCTTC. This translates into CASSMGRGRVEQFF.